The TCR beta chain described here comes from a study of shared clonotypes between healthy human individuals. This CDR3 has 15 residues. Germline V gene lookup returns CDR1 MNHNY and CDR2 SVGAGI (reference sequence). The ends lost 8 bases at V and 1 base at J; junction bases unmatched: 7. This clone has just one count. Distinct nucleotide sequences in the sample also encode this CDR3. Assay runs were performed at deep level. Sorted subsets were amplified in replicate PCRs using approximately 0.2 ug DNA, tens of thousands of T cell genomes. The protocol was immunoSEQ multiplex PCR, while the TCRdb copy is restricted to in-frame clones and leaves out a portion. The sample holds a few million clones, 93% seen once. Splitting the CD4+ cells yielded a CD45RA+ naive subset and a CD45RA-negative memory subset.

The receptor's source is a man between 18 and 29 years old in good health. Some clones in this sample may be carry-over from other donors' samples. The rearrangement joins TRBV6-6 to TRBJ2-1; 8 bases fit TRBD2. The sample was naive CD4+ T cells from PBMCs. Stated subset: CD45RA+ positively selected. CDR3 sequence: CASSASGSSYNEQFF. The CDR3 nucleotides are TGTGCCAGCTCGGCTAGCGGGTCTTCCTACAATGAGCAGTTCTTC.